Following are 24 T cell receptor beta chains from one sample sequenced in a study of blood T cell repertoires in COVID-19. Measured with immunoSEQ multiplex PCR; TCRdb has only the in-frame clones, and not every one. The data contain fewer than 150,000 clones, roughly four fifths of them seen just once; the ten biggest clones take up 5.5% to 7%. Material: peripheral blood. The receptor set was obtained from a human donor in a cohort sampled during active COVID-19.

This chain links TRBV11-3 with TRBJ2-5; 11 positions match TRBD2. CDR1 SGHNT and CDR2 YENEEA come from the germline V gene. The CDR3 totals 15 residues. The V and J ends lost 4 bases and 5 bases, in that order; junction bases with no gene match: 6. CDR3 loop: CASSSGTSGGETQYF. The CDR3 DNA reads as TGTGCCAGCAGCTCAGGGACTAGCGGAGGGGAGACCCAGTACTTC.

The J gene is TRBJ2-5, the V gene TRBV13; no clear D. The CDR3 is made up of 12 amino acids. Germline assignment: CDR1 PRHDT and CDR2 FYEKMQ (reference sequence). The V end was cut by 0 bases, the J end by 4 bases, with 3 bases between. This CDR3 reads CASSLGRETQYF. DNA for the CDR3: TGTGCCAGCAGCTTAGGTAGAGAGACCCAGTACTTC. The full variable domain, completed using reference TRBV13 and TRBJ2-5, is AAGVIQSPRHLIKEKRETATLKCYPIPRHDTVYWYQQGPGQDPQFLISFYEKMQSDKGSIPDRFSAQQFSDYHSELNMSSLELGDSALYFCASSLGRETQYFGPGTRLLVL.

J is TRBJ2-7 and V is TRBV21-1; the table calls TRBD2, which could not be checked here. TRBV21-1 is tagged as a pseudogene. CDR3 size: 17 residues. The CDR3 loop is CASSTLAGGLRTYEQYF. In nucleotides, the CDR3 is TGTGCCAGCAGCACTCTAGCGGGGGGGCTTAGGACTTACGAGCAGTACTTC.

This clone showed up just once. V usage is TRBV2 and J usage is TRBJ2-1; TRBD2 aligns across 10 bases. V lost 5 bases and J lost 3; bases outside the gene matches: 10. This CDR3 comprises 17 residues. Germline-derived CDR1 and CDR2 are SNHLY and FYNNEI. The CDR3 sequence: CASSPSGGVIFYNEQFF. DNA for the CDR3: TGTGCCAGCAGTCCTAGCGGGGGCGTCATTTTCTACAATGAGCAGTTCTTC.

This chain connects TRBV4-3 to TRBJ1-4; 7 bases match TRBD1. The V segment lost 3 bases and the J segment 3 bases; nucleotides outside the gene matches: 4. This CDR3 has 15 amino acids. CDR1 is LGHNA, CDR2 YSLEER, per germline. This CDR3 is CASSHSGTANEKLFF. The CDR3 coding sequence is TGCGCCAGCAGCCATAGCGGGACAGCTAATGAAAAACTGTTTTTT.

This sequence joins TRBV30 and TRBJ1-6, with TRBD1 matching 11 bases. Trimming at V came to 0 bases and at J to 13 bases, leaving 2 bases not matched to a gene. Germline CDR1 GTSNPN, CDR2 SVGIG (reference sequence). The CDR3 is 13 amino acids. The CDR3 DNA sequence: TGTGCCTGGAGTGTCCGGGACAGGGGGCCCCTCCACTTT. Translating it yields CAWSVRDRGPLHF.

V and J are TRBV19 and TRBJ1-1; 8 bases line up with TRBD1. Germline V gene data show CDR1 as LNHDA and CDR2 as SQIVND (reference sequence). The ends lost 2 bases at V and 6 bases at J; junction bases unmatched: 8. The CDR3 has 15 amino acids. In nucleotides, the CDR3 is TGTGCCAGTAGTATACAGGGGGCGCGGGTGGCTGAAGCTTTCTTT. This translates into CASSIQGARVAEAFF.

This chain joins TRBV14 and TRBJ1-1; D unresolved. Trimming took 0 bases from V and 4 from J, leaving 6 bases between them. The CDR3 loop spans 13 amino acids. Germline lookup yields CDR1 SGHDN and CDR2 FVKESK. The DNA for the CDR3 is TGTGCCAGCAGCCAAGAAGCTGGCACTGAAGCTTTCTTT. Translating it yields CASSQEAGTEAFF.

The gene calls are TRBV4-3 and TRBJ2-7; TRBD2 might be the D (7 bases). V was cut by 0 bases and J by 4 bases, with 16 bases left in between. Looked up from germline, CDR1 is LGHNA and CDR2 is YSLEER. The CDR3 totals 16 residues. The CDR3: CASSQEGGGGPYEQYF. CDR3 sequence (DNA): TGCGCCAGCAGCCAAGAGGGGGGCGGGGGTCCGTACGAGCAGTACTTC.

This chain connects TRBV2 to TRBJ1-5, with TRBD1 identical over 8 bases. J was trimmed by 10 bases and V by 0 bases; bases with no gene match: 11. CDR1 is SNHLY and CDR2 is FYNNEI in the germline V gene. The CDR3 consists of 16 residues. The CDR3 DNA follows: TGTGCCAGCAGTGAAGCGGGGGTCGGACAGGGTTATCCCCAGCATTTT. Translated: CASSEAGVGQGYPQHF.

The V call is TRBV2, the J call TRBJ2-5; D is uncertain. The V end lost 7 bases, the J end lost 2 bases, and 11 bases lay between the germline ends. This CDR3 is built from 13 residues. CDR1 is SNHLY and CDR2 is FYNNEI in the germline V gene. The chain's CDR3 is CASIVVRQETQYF. The CDR3 nucleotides read TGTGCCAGCATTGTGGTACGGCAAGAGACCCAGTACTTC.

The rearrangement joins TRBV7-9 to TRBJ2-4, with 12 bases matching TRBD2. The V gene's germline CDR1 is SEHNR and CDR2 FQNEAQ (reference sequence). The CDR3 totals 13 residues. Trimming took 4 bases from V and 8 from J; bases not matched to a gene: 0. In DNA, the CDR3 is TGTGCCAGCAGCTGGACTAGCGGGGACATTCAGTACTTC. Its translation is CASSWTSGDIQYF.

This sequence joins TRBV23-1 and TRBJ2-7; 9 bases line up with TRBD1. TRBV23-1 is sorted into the ORF group, with uncertain function. This CDR3 has 17 amino acids. V was pared by 8 bases and J by 3 bases, with 17 bases of the junction left unmatched. CDR3 in amino acids: CASVYIPRDREIYEQYF. In DNA, the CDR3 is TGCGCCAGCGTCTACATCCCCCGGGACAGGGAAATCTACGAGCAGTACTTC.

Details on this clone: Other DNA sequences in this specimen translate into the identical CDR3. The chain combines TRBV5-4 with TRBJ2-2; 8 bases match TRBD1. There are 15 residues in the CDR3. V trimming: 4 bases; J trimming: 2 bases; junction bases outside the gene matches: 4. Germline CDR1 SGHNT, CDR2 YYREEE (reference sequence). In DNA form, the CDR3 reads TGTGCCAGCAGCCTGCCAGGGGGCAACACCGGGGAGCTGTTTTTT. This codes for CASSLPGGNTGELFF.

J is TRBJ2-7 and V is TRBV7-2, with TRBD1 as a possible D gene (5 bases). The CDR3 loop spans 14 amino acids. V was pared by 4 bases and J by 3 bases, with 13 bases between. Germline V CDR1 and CDR2: SGHTA, FQGNSA. The CDR3 DNA follows: TGTGCCAGCAGCTCCGACAGCTTTATCTACGAGCAGTACTTC. This codes for CASSSDSFIYEQYF.

The V gene is TRBV4-1, the J gene TRBJ2-3; a possible D gene is TRBD2 (5 bases). The V gene's germline CDR1 is MGHRA and CDR2 YSYEKL. Trimming left V 1 base short and J 0 bases short, with 8 bases between. The CDR3 is made up of 15 amino acids. In nucleotides, the CDR3 is TGCGCCAGCAGCCAAGTCAGCGGAAGCACAGATACGCAGTATTTT. It translates to CASSQVSGSTDTQYF.

This chain joins TRBV6-5 and TRBJ1-2; 11 nucleotides align to TRBD1. From germline, CDR1 is MNHEY and CDR2 SVGAGI. This CDR3 comprises 15 residues. J gave up 4 bases and V 6 bases, and 7 bases lay outside the gene matches. This CDR3 is CASRTGQGATYGYTF. CDR3 sequence (DNA): TGTGCCAGCAGAACCGGACAGGGGGCGACCTATGGCTACACCTTC.

This clone has a single count. The CDR3 DNA is TGTGCCAGCAGCCCCGTGCAGGGGGGCACAGATACGCAGTATTTT. Amino acids: CASSPVQGGTDTQYF. J is TRBJ2-3 and V is TRBV9; the match to TRBD1 covers 7 bases. Trimming cost V 4 bases and J 1 base; bases outside gene matches: 6. The CDR3 covers 15 residues. Per the germline V gene, CDR1 is SGDLS and CDR2 is YYNGEE. Filled out from reference TRBV9 and TRBJ2-3, the complete variable domain reads DSGVTQTPKHLITATGQRVTLRCSPRSGDLSVYWYQQSLDQGLQFLIQYYNGEERAKGNILERFSAQQFPDLHSELNLSSLELGDSALYFCASSPVQGGTDTQYFGPGTRLTVL.

This clone turned up a few times. V is TRBV3-1 (or the pseudogene TRBV3-2) and J is TRBJ1-2, with 7 bases identical to TRBD1. The CDR3 length is 14 residues. The V gene's germline CDR1 is LGHDT and CDR2 YNNKEL (reference sequence). With 4 bases clipped from V and 2 bases from J, the junction kept 4 bases outside the gene matches. In nucleotides, the CDR3 is TGTGCCAGCAGCCCGTCAGGGGGGAACTATGGCTACACCTTC. This translates into CASSPSGGNYGYTF.

This chain links TRBV18 with TRBJ1-2; D is undetermined. Germline V gives CDR1 KGHSH, CDR2 LQKENI. V lost 2 bases, J lost 6 bases, and 16 bases lay in between. This CDR3 region has 15 residues. The CDR3 sequence: CASSPSQVGRDGYTF. The CDR3 bases are TGTGCCAGCTCACCATCCCAGGTTGGTCGCGATGGCTACACCTTC.

The chain uses TRBV9 and TRBJ1-4, with D possibly being TRBD1 (5 bases). CDR1 is SGDLS and CDR2 is YYNGEE in the germline V gene. V lost 1 base and J lost 6, with 10 bases in between. This CDR3 has 14 residues. The CDR3 region is CASSVRDSDEKLFF. CDR3 nucleotides: TGTGCCAGCAGCGTACGAGACAGCGATGAAAAACTGTTTTTT.

The chain uses TRBV6-2 or TRBV6-3 and TRBJ1-5; D is perhaps TRBD1 (6 bases). Germline assignment: CDR1 MNHEY and CDR2 SVGEGT. V was trimmed by 3 bases and J by 4 bases, leaving 16 bases between them. This CDR3 is built from 16 residues. DNA for the CDR3: TGTGCCAGCAGTTATGGAGGTGCAGGGGAAAATCAGCCCCAGCATTTT. The encoded protein is CASSYGGAGENQPQHF.

V usage is TRBV10-3 and J usage is TRBJ2-1, with D possibly being TRBD1 (5 bases). The CDR3 contains 13 residues. With 7 bases removed from V and 9 bases from J, the gap between germline ends came to 16 bases. Germline V gene lookup returns CDR1 ENHRY and CDR2 SYGVKD. Here the CDR3 DNA reads TGTGCCATCACTTCTCTAAGGGGTACTGAGCAGTTCTTC. It translates to CAITSLRGTEQFF.

The CDR3 coding sequence is TGTGCCAGCAGCGTACAGGTTAACTATGGCTACACCTTC. Its protein product is CASSVQVNYGYTF. The chain employs TRBV7-8 and TRBJ1-2; tentatively, D is TRBD1 (5 bases). CDR3 length: 13 residues. Germline V gene data show CDR1 as SGHVS and CDR2 as FQNEAQ. Trimming shortened V by 5 bases and J by 1 base, and 8 bases separated the two germline ends.